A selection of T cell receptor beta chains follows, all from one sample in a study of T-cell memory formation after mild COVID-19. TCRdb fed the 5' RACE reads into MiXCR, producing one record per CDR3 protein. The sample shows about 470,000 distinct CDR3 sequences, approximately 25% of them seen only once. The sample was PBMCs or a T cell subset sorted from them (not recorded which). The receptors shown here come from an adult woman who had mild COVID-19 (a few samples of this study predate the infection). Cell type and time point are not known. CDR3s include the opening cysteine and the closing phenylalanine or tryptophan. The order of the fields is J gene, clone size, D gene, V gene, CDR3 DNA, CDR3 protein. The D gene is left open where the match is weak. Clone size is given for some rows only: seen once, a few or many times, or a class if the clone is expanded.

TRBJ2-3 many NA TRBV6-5 TGTGCCAGCAGTTACTATCTGTCAGGGGACACAGATACGCAGTATTTT CASSYYLSGDTDTQYF
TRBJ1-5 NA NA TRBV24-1 TGTGCCACCAGTGACAGGGGAAATCAGCCCCAGCATTTT CATSDRGNQPQHF
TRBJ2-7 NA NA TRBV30 TGTGCCTGGACACAGGGAATTGGGGCCTACGAGCAGTACTTC CAWTQGIGAYEQYF
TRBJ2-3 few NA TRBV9 TGTGCCAGCCGTATAGGGGTGGAACAGACGAAATCCACAGATACGCAGTATTTT CASRIGVEQTKSTDTQYF
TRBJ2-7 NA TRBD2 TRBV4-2 TGTGCCAGCAGCCCCGGACTAGCGGGAGCGGGGTTCTACGAGCAGTACTTC CASSPGLAGAGFYEQYF
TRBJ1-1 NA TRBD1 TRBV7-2 TGTGCCAGCAGCTTAGTCAGGGGGCGAACGGAACTTAAAAACACTGAAGCTTTCTTT CASSLVRGRTELKNTEAFF
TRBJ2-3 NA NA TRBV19 TGTGCCAGTAGTGGCCGGGGTAATACAGATACGCAGTATTTT CASSGRGNTDTQYF
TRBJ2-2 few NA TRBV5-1 TGCGCCAGCAGCTTGGAGGGGGGACACAACACCGGGGAGCTGTTTTTT CASSLEGGHNTGELFF
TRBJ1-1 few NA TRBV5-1 TGCGCCAGCAGCCCAAGGCCGTTGGGGAACACTGAAGCTTTCTTT CASSPRPLGNTEAFF
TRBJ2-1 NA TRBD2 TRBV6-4 TGTGCCAGCAGTGACTCGACTAGCGGGGGGGCCGATGAGCAGTTCTTC CASSDSTSGGADEQFF
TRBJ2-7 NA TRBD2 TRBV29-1 TGCAGCGTTGAAGCTAGCGGGGGCGCCCTCGAGCAGTACTTC CSVEASGGALEQYF
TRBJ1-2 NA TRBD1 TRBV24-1 TGTGCCACCAGTGATTTCGGGACAGGGGGCACCTATGGCTACACCTTC CATSDFGTGGTYGYTF
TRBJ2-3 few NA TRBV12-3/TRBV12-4 TGTGCCAGCAGCCTCGTTACGGAGGAAAGCACAGATACGCAGTATTTT CASSLVTEESTDTQYF
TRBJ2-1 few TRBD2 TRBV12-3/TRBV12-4 TGTGCCAGCAACCGAGCGGGAGGGACCTACAATGAGCAGTTCTTC CASNRAGGTYNEQFF
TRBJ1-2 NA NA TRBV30 TGTGCCTGGAGCGCAGGGCCGAACTATGGCTACACCTTC CAWSAGPNYGYTF
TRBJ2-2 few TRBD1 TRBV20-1 TGCAGTGCTAGCCCGGGACAGTACACCGGGGAGCTGTTTTTT CSASPGQYTGELFF
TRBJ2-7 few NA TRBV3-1 TGTGCCAGCAGCCAAGGGGGGTTCTCCTACGAGCAGTACTTC CASSQGGFSYEQYF
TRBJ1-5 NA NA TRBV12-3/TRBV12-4 TGTGCCAGCAGAGGCCTCAATCAGCCCCAGCATTTT CASRGLNQPQHF
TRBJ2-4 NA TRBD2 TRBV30 TGTGCCTGGAGTGACGGCCGGGAGGCGGGAGTGGGAAACATTCAGTACTTC CAWSDGREAGVGNIQYF
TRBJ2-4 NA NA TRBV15 TGTGCCACCAGCAGAGAAGCTGGGATCCCCGAGAACATTCAGTACTTC CATSREAGIPENIQYF
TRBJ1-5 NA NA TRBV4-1 TGCGCCAGCAGCCAAGATCCGGGGGGAATAAGTCCCCAGCATTTT CASSQDPGGISPQHF
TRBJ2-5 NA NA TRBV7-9 TGTGCCAGCAGCCTCATTCAGTACCAAGAGACCCAGTACTTC CASSLIQYQETQYF
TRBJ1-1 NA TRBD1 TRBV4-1 TGCGCCAGCAGCCAATCGACAGGGGTCATGAACACTGAAGCTTTCTTT CASSQSTGVMNTEAFF
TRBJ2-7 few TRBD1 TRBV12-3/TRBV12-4 TGTGCCAGCAGCTCGGACAGGGACTCCTACGAGCAGTACTTC CASSSDRDSYEQYF
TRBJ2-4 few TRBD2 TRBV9 TGTGCCAGCAGTTTTAGCGGGGCCACCACGAGGGACATTCAGTACTTC CASSFSGATTRDIQYF
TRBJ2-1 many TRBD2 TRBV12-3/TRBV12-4 TGTGCCAGCGGACTAGCGGACAACAATGAGCAGTTCTTC CASGLADNNEQFF
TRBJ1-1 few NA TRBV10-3 TGTGCCATCAAGGGGGTTTCAACTGAAGCTTTCTTT CAIKGVSTEAFF
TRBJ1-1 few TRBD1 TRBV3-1 TGTGCCAGCAGCGGGGACAGGGGCGGCACTGAAGCTTTCTTT CASSGDRGGTEAFF
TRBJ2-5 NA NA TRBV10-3 TGTGCCATCAGTGGAGGAGACCAGCAAGAGACCCAGTACTTC CAISGGDQQETQYF
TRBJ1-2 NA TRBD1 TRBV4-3 TGCGCCAGCAGCCAGGCCGGGACAGGGTACAACTATGGCTACACCTTC CASSQAGTGYNYGYTF
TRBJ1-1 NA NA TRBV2 TGTGCCAGCAGCGAGCCAGGGGAAGAAGCTTTCTTT CASSEPGEEAFF
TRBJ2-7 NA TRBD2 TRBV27 TGTGCCAGCAGTAGCGGGACTAGCGGCGAGCAGTACTTC CASSSGTSGEQYF
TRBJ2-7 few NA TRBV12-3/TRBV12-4 TGTGCCAGCAGTTTTCTCGGTCCTCGGGTAAGGTACGAGCAGTACTTC CASSFLGPRVRYEQYF
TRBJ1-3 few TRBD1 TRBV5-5 TGTGCCAGCAGCTTGACAGGGGCCCCCTCTGGAAACACCATATATTTT CASSLTGAPSGNTIYF
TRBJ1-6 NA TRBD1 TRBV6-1 TGTGCCACCCTACAACCACAGGGGAGTAATTCACCCCTCCACTTT CATLQPQGSNSPLHF
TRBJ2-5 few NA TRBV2 TGTGCCAGCAGTGCTGCGCGCATCCAAGAGACCCAGTACTTC CASSAARIQETQYF
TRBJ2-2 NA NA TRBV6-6 TGTGCCAGCAGTTTTGACACCCGTACGAACACCGGGGAGCTGTTTTTT CASSFDTRTNTGELFF
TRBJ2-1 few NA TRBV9 TGTGCCAGCAGCGTCGGTGGGGGAACGGGATACAATGAGCAGTTCTTC CASSVGGGTGYNEQFF
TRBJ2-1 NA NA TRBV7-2 TGTGCCAGCAGCACTCGGGGGAGCTCCTACAATGAGCAGTTCTTC CASSTRGSSYNEQFF
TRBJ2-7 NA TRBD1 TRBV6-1 TGTGCCAGCAGGATATCCCGGGACAGGTTCGGGGCCTACGAGCAGTACTTC CASRISRDRFGAYEQYF
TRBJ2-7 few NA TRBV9 TGTGCCAGCAGCACCCCGCACGGGCAGGGGCCCTCCTACGAGCAGTACTTC CASSTPHGQGPSYEQYF
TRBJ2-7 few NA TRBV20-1 TGCAGTGCTAGAGATCGGACCGGCCCCGACGAGCAGTACTTC CSARDRTGPDEQYF
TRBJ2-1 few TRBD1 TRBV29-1 TGCAGCGCTCGAGGGGGGACAGGGGGCGTCTCCTACAATGAGCAGTTCTTC CSARGGTGGVSYNEQFF
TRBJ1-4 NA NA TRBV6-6 TGTGCCAGCAGTTACGGTCAGCGGCCATCGAGGCTGTTTTTT CASSYGQRPSRLFF
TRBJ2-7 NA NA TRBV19 TGTGCCAGTAGTATAGGGACGGCAGCCCGCGAGCAGTACTTC CASSIGTAAREQYF
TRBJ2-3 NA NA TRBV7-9 TGTGCCAGCAGGGGTGCGGGACCTAGCACAGATACGCAGTATTTT CASRGAGPSTDTQYF
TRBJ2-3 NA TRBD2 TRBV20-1 TGCAGTGCTAGAGATGGTACTAGCGACGTGGCAGATACGCAGTATTTT CSARDGTSDVADTQYF
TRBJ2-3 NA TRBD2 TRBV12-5 TGTGATAGTGGTTTGGGGGGGACGCAGTATTTT CDSGLGGTQYF
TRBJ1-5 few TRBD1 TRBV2 TGTGCCAGCAGACAACAGGGGCCTCAGCCCCAGCATTTT CASRQQGPQPQHF
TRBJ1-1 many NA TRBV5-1 TGCGCCAGCAGCTTGGTCCCCAACACTGAAGCTTTCTTT CASSLVPNTEAFF
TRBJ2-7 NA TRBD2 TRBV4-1 TGCGCCAGCAACCGGGTAGCGGGAGGGAACGGCGAGCAGTACTTC CASNRVAGGNGEQYF
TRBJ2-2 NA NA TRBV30 TGTGCCTGGAGTGTATCAGGGACCGGGGAGCTGTTTTTT CAWSVSGTGELFF
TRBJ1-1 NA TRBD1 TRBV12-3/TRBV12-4 TGTGCCAGCAGTCAACAGGGGGGTATGACTGAAGCTTTCTTT CASSQQGGMTEAFF
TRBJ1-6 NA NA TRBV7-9 TGTGCCAGCAGCTTAGGTCGGGGGAACAATAATTCACCCCTCCACTTT CASSLGRGNNNSPLHF
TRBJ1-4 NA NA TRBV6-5 TGTGCCAGCAGTTACGGGCAGGGACAAGAAAAACTGTTTTTT CASSYGQGQEKLFF
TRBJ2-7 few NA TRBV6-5 TGTGCCAGCAGTTACAACCCTGGAGCGGACAGCTCCTACGAGCAGTACTTC CASSYNPGADSSYEQYF
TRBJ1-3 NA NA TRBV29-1 TGCAGCGGAGGATCGGGCGGAGCACTCTCTGGAAACACCATATATTTT CSGGSGGALSGNTIYF